These 19 T cell receptor beta chains were sequenced from one sample in a study of cytomegalovirus exposure and HLA in healthy donors. Vbeta (60) and Jbeta (13) primers were used in the PCR. The protocol was immunoSEQ multiplex PCR, while the TCRdb copy is restricted to in-frame clones and leaves out a portion. The sample has 120,000 to 150,000 clones; approximately 81% are singletons. The sequenced sample consisted of PBMCs. The receptor set was obtained from a boy aged 2 to 10 in good health and CMV-seronegative.

Remarks on this clone: Other DNA sequences in this sample translate to the same CDR3. The chain carries TRBV7-9 and TRBJ2-2; D ambiguous. The CDR3 totals 12 residues. V was shortened by 4 bases and J by 3 bases, with 3 bases between the two germline ends. Germline V gives CDR1 SEHNR, CDR2 FQNEAQ (reference sequence). The DNA of the CDR3 is TGTGCCAGCAGCTCATACACCGGGGAGCTGTTTTTT. This encodes CASSSYTGELFF.

The genes are TRBV4-3 and TRBJ2-5, with TRBD1 identical over 12 bases. There are 17 residues in the CDR3. Germline-derived CDR1 and CDR2 are LGHNA and YSLEER. The V gene end was trimmed by 0 bases and the J gene end by 5 bases; junction bases not matched to a gene: 7. In DNA form, the CDR3 reads TGCGCCAGCAGCCAAGACACCGGGACAGGGGGCCGGGAGACCCAGTACTTC. Amino acids: CASSQDTGTGGRETQYF.

The rearrangement joins TRBV4-1 to TRBJ2-7, with TRBD2 matching over 12 bases. This CDR3 has 15 residues. Germline V gives CDR1 MGHRA, CDR2 YSYEKL. J was trimmed by 3 bases and V by 1 base; bases with no gene match: 1. The CDR3 DNA follows: TGCGCCAGCAGCCAAGGGACTAGCGGGGTCTACGAGCAGTACTTC. This sequence encodes CASSQGTSGVYEQYF.

The V gene is TRBV10-2, the J gene TRBJ1-5, with D unresolved. CDR1 WSHSY and CDR2 SAAADI come from the germline V gene. V gave up 5 bases and J gave up 6 bases, with 11 bases separating them. This CDR3 comprises 13 residues. The chain's CDR3 is CASSPGWGQPQHF. The CDR3 region has the DNA TGCGCCAGCAGTCCGGGGTGGGGTCAGCCCCAGCATTTT.

This clone was seen once. V and J are TRBV19 and TRBJ2-7; tentative D call: TRBD2 (5 bases). Deletions cut 3 bases from V and 3 bases from J, with 9 bases between. CDR1 and CDR2 (germline): LNHDA, SQIVND (reference sequence). The length of the CDR3 is 13 residues. The chain's CDR3 is CASSITRGYEQYF. The CDR3 bases are TGTGCCAGTAGTATCACCCGGGGCTACGAGCAGTACTTC.

This chain joins TRBV11-2 and TRBJ2-7; the D gene is possibly TRBD1 (6 bases). The V gene lost 2 bases and the J gene lost 8 bases, with 19 bases spanning the gap. Per germline, CDR1 SGHAT and CDR2 FQNNGV. The CDR3 sequence is 15 residues long. CDR3 bases: TGTGCCAGCAGCTTATCCGGGACACCCGGCGTCAAGCAGTACTTC. Encoded protein: CASSLSGTPGVKQYF.

The V gene is TRBV20-1, the J gene TRBJ2-7; 7 nucleotides align to TRBD1. The CDR3 is 11 residues long. CDR1 is DFQATT, CDR2 SNEGSKA, per germline (reference sequence). CDR3 nucleotide sequence: TGCGCCACCGGGACAGCCTACGAGCAGTACTTC. It codes for CATGTAYEQYF.

V is TRBV6-1 and J is TRBJ1-2, with 9 nucleotides matching TRBD1. Germline lookup yields CDR1 MNHNS and CDR2 SASEGT. With V trimmed by 6 bases and J by 8 bases, 13 bases remained unmatched. This CDR3 has 15 amino acids. The CDR3: CASRPLSDRGSGYTF. The CDR3 bases are TGTGCCAGCAGGCCACTGTCGGACAGGGGATCGGGCTACACCTTC.

This chain connects TRBV5-6 to TRBJ1-1; possibly TRBD1 for D (6 bases). Germline V CDR1 and CDR2: SGHDT, YYEEEE. Between the trimmed V and J ends, which lost 2 bases and 6 bases, there was a span of 23 bases. The CDR3 is 17 amino acids. CDR3 nucleotides: TGTGCCAGCAGCTTTATCGGGGGGCTCGATCTCGCTTCTGAAGCTTTCTTT. It yields the protein CASSFIGGLDLASEAFF. Combining the CDR3 with reference TRBV5-6 and TRBJ1-1 gives the whole variable domain DAGVTQSPTHLIKTRGQQVTLRCSPKSGHDTVSWYQQALGQGPQFIFQYYEEEERQRGNFPDRFSGHQFPNYSSELNVNALLLGDSALYLCASSFIGGLDLASEAFFGQGTRLTVV.

This rearrangement joins TRBV7-9 to TRBJ2-7, with 7 bases fitting TRBD1. The CDR3 covers 15 residues. The V segment lost 5 bases and the J segment 7 bases; nucleotides outside the gene matches: 14. Germline values: CDR1 SEHNR, CDR2 FQNEAQ (reference sequence). CDR3 sequence (DNA): TGTGCCAGCAGCCAGCGGACAGGCGAACGAGAGGAGCAGTACTTC. Its translation is CASSQRTGEREEQYF.

The J gene is TRBJ1-5, the V gene TRBV7-8; TRBD1 agrees at 7 bases. CDR1 is SGHVS, CDR2 FQNEAQ, per germline. CDR3 length: 17 residues. V dropped 6 bases and J dropped 0; count of bases not matched to a gene: 11. CDR3 protein: CASSSRTRDSSNQPQHF. The CDR3 DNA sequence: TGTGCCAGCAGTTCACGGACCCGGGACAGTAGCAATCAGCCCCAGCATTTT.

The chain links TRBV7-2 to TRBJ2-7; 8 bases are shared with TRBD1. Trimming cost V 7 bases and J 4 bases; bases outside gene matches: 9. The CDR3 is 14 residues long. Germline CDR1 and CDR2: SGHTA and FQGNSA. The CDR3, as DNA: TGTGCCAGCACCCTCGGGACAGGCATTTACGAGCAGTACTTC. This sequence encodes CASTLGTGIYEQYF. The variable domain in full, with the rest retrieved from reference TRBV7-2 and TRBJ2-7, is GAGVSQSPSNKVTEKGKDVELRCDPISGHTALYWYRQSLGQGLEFLIYFQGNSAPDKSGLPSDRFSAERTGGSVSTLTIQRTQQEDSAVYLCASTLGTGIYEQYFGPGTRLTVT.

The chain recombines TRBV15 with TRBJ2-3; TRBD1 agrees at 10 bases. V lost 5 bases, J lost 6 bases, and 8 bases stayed unmatched. CDR3 size: 15 residues. The germline V gene has CDR1 LNHNV and CDR2 YYDKDF (reference sequence). The CDR3 DNA reads TGTGCCACCAGCGGCAGACAGGGGGCCCTGGATACGCAGTATTTT. Translation gives CATSGRQGALDTQYF.

CDR3 amino acids: CASSEERRGGGELFF. The CDR3 DNA sequence: TGTGCCAGCAGTGAAGAAAGGAGGGGAGGCGGGGAGCTGTTTTTT. The gene calls are TRBV6-1 and TRBJ2-2, with TRBD2 as a possible D gene (6 bases). Germline-derived CDR1 and CDR2 are MNHNS and SASEGT. The germline V and J ends were trimmed by 1 base and 7 bases, with 13 bases remaining between them. The CDR3 covers 15 residues.

The rearrangement uses TRBV28 and TRBJ1-2, with D possibly being TRBD1 (5 bases). The CDR3 covers 15 residues. Trimming left V 1 base short and J 2 bases short, with 11 bases between. Germline V gene sequence: CDR1 MDHEN, CDR2 SYDVKM. The CDR3 region is CASSLSGRSNYGYTF. CDR3 coding DNA: TGTGCCAGCAGTTTATCAGGGAGGTCCAACTATGGCTACACCTTC.

J is TRBJ2-3 and V is TRBV11-3; D is unclear. V was pared by 2 bases and J by 4 bases, with 4 bases between. This CDR3 is built from 12 residues. Looked up from germline, CDR1 is SGHNT and CDR2 is YENEEA. The CDR3 is CASSLLPDTQYF. The CDR3 DNA reads as TGTGCCAGCAGCTTACTTCCAGATACGCAGTATTTT.

The V and J genes are TRBV9 and TRBJ1-3, with D perhaps TRBD1 (5 bases). V was cut by 1 base and J by 8 bases, with 10 bases left in between. Per germline, CDR1 SGDLS and CDR2 YYNGEE. The CDR3 sequence is 13 residues long. CDR3 DNA: TGTGCCAGCAGCGTAAGCGGGGGACACACCATATATTTT. Amino acids: CASSVSGGHTIYF.

CDR3 sequence (DNA): TGCGCCAGCAGCTTGGATTGGGGCGGATCTCCAAAGGCCTACGAGCAGTACTTC. As protein: CASSLDWGGSPKAYEQYF. The V call is TRBV5-1, the J call TRBJ2-7, with D tentatively TRBD1 (5 bases). The CDR3 contains 18 residues. CDR1 is SGHRS and CDR2 is YFSETQ in the germline V gene. Trimming pared 0 bases from V and 2 bases from J, leaving 21 bases between.

This chain uses TRBV4-3 with TRBJ1-2; D is perhaps TRBD1 (6 bases). CDR3 length: 13 residues. Trimming took 4 bases from V and 2 from J, leaving 8 bases between them. CDR1 is LGHNA and CDR2 is YSLEER in the germline V gene. The CDR3 protein is CASSRGQNYGYTF. The CDR3 region has the DNA TGCGCCAGCAGCCGAGGACAGAACTATGGCTACACCTTC.